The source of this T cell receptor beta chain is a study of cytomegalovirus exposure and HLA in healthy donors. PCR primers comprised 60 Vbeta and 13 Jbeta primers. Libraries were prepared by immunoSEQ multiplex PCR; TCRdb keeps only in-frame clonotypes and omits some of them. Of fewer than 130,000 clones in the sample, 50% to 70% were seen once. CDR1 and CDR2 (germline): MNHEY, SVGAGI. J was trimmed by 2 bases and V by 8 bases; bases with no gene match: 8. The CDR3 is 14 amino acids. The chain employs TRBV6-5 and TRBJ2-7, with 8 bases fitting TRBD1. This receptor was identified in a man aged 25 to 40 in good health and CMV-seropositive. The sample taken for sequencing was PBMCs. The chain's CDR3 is CASGIKQGAYEQYF. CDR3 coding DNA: TGTGCCAGCGGGATTAAACAGGGGGCCTACGAGCAGTACTTC.